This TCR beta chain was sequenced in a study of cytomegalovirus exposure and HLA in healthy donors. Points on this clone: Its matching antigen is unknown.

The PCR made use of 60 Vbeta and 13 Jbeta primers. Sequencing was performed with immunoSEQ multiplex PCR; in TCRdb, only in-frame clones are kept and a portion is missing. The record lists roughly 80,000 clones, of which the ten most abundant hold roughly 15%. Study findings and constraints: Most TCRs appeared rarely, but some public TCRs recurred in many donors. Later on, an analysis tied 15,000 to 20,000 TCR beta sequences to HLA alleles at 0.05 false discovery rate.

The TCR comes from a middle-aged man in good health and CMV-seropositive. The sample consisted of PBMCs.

Here the CDR3 reads CSAEADREGNGYTF. The CDR3 nucleotides read TGCAGCGCCGAAGCGGACAGGGAAGGGAATGGCTACACCTTC. The rearrangement uses TRBV29-1 and TRBJ1-2, with TRBD1 matching over 8 bases. CDR3 length equals 14 residues. The V gene's germline CDR1 is SQVTM and CDR2 ANQGSEA. J gave up 6 bases and V 7 bases, and 13 bases lay outside the gene matches.